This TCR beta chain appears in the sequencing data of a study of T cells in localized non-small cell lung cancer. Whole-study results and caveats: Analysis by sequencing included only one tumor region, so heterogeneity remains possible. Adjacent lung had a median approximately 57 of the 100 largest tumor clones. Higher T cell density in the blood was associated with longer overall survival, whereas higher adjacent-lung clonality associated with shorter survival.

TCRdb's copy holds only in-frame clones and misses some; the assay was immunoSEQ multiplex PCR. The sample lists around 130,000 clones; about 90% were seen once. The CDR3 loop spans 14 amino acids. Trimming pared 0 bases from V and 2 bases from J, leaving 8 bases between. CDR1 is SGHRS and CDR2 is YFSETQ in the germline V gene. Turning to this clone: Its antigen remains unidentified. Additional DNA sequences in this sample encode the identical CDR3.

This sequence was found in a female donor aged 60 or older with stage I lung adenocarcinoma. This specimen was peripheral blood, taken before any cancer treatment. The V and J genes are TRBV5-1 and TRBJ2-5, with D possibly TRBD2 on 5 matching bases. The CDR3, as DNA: TGCGCCAGCAGCTTGGAAGGAGGACAAGAGACCCAGTACTTC. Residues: CASSLEGGQETQYF. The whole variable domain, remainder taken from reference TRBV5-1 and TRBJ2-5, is KAGVTQTPRYLIKTRGQQVTLSCSPISGHRSVSWYQQTPGQGLQFLFEYFSETQRNKGNFPGRFSGRQFSNSRSEMNVSTLELGDSALYLCASSLEGGQETQYFGPGTRLLVL.